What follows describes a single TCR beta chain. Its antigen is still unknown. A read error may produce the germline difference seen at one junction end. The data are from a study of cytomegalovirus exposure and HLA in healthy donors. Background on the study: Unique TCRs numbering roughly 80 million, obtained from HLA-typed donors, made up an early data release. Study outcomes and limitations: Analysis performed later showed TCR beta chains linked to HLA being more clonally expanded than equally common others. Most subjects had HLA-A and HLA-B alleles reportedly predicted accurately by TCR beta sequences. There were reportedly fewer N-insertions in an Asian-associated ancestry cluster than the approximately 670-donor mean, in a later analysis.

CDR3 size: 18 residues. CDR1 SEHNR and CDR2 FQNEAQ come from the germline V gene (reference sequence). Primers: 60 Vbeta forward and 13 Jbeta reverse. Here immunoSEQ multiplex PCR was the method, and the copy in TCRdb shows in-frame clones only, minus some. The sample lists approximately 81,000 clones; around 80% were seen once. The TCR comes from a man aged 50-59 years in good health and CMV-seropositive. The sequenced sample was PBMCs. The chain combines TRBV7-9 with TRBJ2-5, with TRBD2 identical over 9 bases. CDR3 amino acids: CSSSLGWAVAGEVETQYF. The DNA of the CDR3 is TGTTCCAGCAGCTTAGGTTGGGCGGTAGCGGGAGAGGTAGAGACCCAGTACTTC.